This TCR beta chain originates from a study of cytomegalovirus exposure and HLA in healthy donors. This CDR3 is built from 15 residues. Germline CDR1 SGDLS, CDR2 YYNGEE. Losses at the gene ends were 2 bases for V and 10 bases for J; bases not matched to a gene: 9. Clones were sequenced by immunoSEQ multiplex PCR, and TCRdb holds only the in-frame ones, with some missing. Of 200,000 to 300,000 clones listed, around nine tenths were seen once; the top ten hold around 3%. As regards this clone: Its target is not known.

General study results and limits: Researchers counted about 150 TCR beta chains as cytomegalovirus-associated.

The V call is TRBV9, the J call TRBJ1-6; 7 bases are a match to TRBD1. Input material: PBMCs. The clonotype was recovered from a man aged 18 to 29 in good health and CMV-seronegative. In DNA form, the CDR3 reads TGTGCCAGCAGCGTGGGAACAGGGGAAGGATCACCCCTCCACTTT. Its translation is CASSVGTGEGSPLHF.